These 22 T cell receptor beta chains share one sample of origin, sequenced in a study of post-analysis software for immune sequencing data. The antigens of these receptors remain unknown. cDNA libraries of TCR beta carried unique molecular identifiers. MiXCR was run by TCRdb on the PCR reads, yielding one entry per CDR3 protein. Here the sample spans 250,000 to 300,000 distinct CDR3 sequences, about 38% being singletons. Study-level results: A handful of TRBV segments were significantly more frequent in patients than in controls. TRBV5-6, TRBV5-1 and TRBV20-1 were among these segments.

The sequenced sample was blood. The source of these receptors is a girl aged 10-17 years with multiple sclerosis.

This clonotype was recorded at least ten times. The CDR3 sequence: CASSLASREKLFF. The CDR3 DNA sequence: TGCGCCAGCAGCCTCGCCTCACGGGAAAAACTGTTTTTT. This chain links TRBV4-1 with TRBJ1-4; D is unclear. The CDR3 totals 13 residues. The V gene's germline CDR1 is MGHRA and CDR2 YSYEKL. With 4 bases removed from V and 8 bases from J, the gap between germline ends came to 11 bases.

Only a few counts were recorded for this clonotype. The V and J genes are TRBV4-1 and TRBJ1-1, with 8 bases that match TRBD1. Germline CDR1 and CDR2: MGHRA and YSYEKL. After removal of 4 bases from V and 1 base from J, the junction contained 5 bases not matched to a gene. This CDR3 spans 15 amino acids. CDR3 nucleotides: TGCGCCAGCAGCCTTACCGGGACAGGGAACACTGAAGCTTTCTTT. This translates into CASSLTGTGNTEAFF.

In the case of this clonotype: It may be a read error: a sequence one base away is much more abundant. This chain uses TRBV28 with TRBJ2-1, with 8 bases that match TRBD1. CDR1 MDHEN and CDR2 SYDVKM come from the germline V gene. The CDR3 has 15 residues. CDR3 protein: CASSPRQGAYNGQFF. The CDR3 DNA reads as TGTGCCAGCAGTCCCCGGCAGGGGGCATACAATGGGCAGTTCTTC.

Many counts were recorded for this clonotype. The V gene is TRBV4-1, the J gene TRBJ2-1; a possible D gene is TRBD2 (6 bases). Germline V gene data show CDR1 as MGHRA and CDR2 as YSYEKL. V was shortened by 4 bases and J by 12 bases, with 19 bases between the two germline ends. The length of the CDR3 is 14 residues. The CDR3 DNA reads TGCGCCAGCAGCCCGAGTGAGGGCGGGACGGGGCAGTTCTTC. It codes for CASSPSEGGTGQFF.

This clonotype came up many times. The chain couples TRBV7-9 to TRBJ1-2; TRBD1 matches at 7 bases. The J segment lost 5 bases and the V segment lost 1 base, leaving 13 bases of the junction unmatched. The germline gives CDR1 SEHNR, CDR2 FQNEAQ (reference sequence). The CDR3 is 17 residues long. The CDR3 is CASSLGADRVVGYGYTF. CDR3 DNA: TGTGCCAGCAGCTTAGGGGCTGACAGGGTTGTTGGATATGGCTACACCTTC.

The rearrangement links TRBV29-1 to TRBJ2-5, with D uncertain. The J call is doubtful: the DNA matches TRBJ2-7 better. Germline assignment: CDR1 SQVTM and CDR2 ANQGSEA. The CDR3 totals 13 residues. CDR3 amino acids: CSVVEPGYHEQYF. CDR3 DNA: TGCAGCGTTGTGGAGCCTGGGTACCACGAGCAGTACTTC.

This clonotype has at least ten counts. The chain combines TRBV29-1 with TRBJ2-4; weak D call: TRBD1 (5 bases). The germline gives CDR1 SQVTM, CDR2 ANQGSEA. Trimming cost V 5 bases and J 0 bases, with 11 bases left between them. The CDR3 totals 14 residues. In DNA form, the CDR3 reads TGCAGCGTTTTGGGGCATCTAGCCAAAAACATTCAGTACTTC. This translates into CSVLGHLAKNIQYF. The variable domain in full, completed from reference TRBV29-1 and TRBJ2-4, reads SAVISQKPSRDICQRGTSLTIQCQVDSQVTMMFWYRQQPGQSLTLIATANQGSEATYESGFVIDKFPISRPNLTFSTLTVSNMSPEDSSIYLCSVLGHLAKNIQYFGAGTRLSVL.

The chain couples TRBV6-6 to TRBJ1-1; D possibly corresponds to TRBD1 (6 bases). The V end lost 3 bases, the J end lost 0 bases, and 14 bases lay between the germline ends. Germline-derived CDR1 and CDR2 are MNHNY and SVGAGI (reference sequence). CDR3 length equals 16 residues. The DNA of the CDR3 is TGTGCCAGCAGTTATAGGCCACAGGGAATGAACACTGAAGCTTTCTTT. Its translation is CASSYRPQGMNTEAFF.

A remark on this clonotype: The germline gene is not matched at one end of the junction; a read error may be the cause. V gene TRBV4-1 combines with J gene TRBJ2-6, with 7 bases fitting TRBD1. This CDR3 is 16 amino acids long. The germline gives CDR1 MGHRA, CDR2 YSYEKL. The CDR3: CASSQVRGSGANVRTF. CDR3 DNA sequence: TGCGCCAGCAGCCAAGTCAGGGGGTCCGGGGCCAACGTCCGGACTTTC.

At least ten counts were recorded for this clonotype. DNA for the CDR3: TGTGCCATCAGTCTAGGGGCGGCGGCGATCACAGATACGCAGTATTTT. Translated: CAISLGAAAITDTQYF. The chain has TRBV10-3 and TRBJ2-3, with D perhaps matching TRBD1 (5 bases). Germline values: CDR1 ENHRY, CDR2 SYGVKD. Trimming shortened V by 5 bases and J by 2 bases, and 17 bases separated the two germline ends. The CDR3 consists of 16 residues.

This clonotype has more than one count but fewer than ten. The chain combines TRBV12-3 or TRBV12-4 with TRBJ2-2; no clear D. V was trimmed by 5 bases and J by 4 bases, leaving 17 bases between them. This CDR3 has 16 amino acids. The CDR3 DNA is TGTGCCAGCAGTGACCCCCCGACGGCAGTCACCGGGGAGCTGTTTTTT. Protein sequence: CASSDPPTAVTGELFF.

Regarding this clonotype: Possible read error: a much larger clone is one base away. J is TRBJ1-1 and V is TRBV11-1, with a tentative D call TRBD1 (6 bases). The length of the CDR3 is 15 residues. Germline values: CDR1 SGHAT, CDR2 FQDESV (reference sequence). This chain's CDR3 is CASGLVGTMNTEAFF. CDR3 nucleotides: TGTGCCAGCGGCTTAGTCGGGACAATGAACACTGAAGCTTTCTTT.

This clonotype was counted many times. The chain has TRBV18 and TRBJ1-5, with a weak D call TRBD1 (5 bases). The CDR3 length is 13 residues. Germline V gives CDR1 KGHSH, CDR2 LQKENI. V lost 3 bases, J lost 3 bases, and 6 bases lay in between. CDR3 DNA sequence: TGTGCCAGCTCACCGGACAACAATCAGCCCCAGCATTTT. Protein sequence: CASSPDNNQPQHF.

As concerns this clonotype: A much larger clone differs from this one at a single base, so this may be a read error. This CDR3 is CASSPGINTVAFF. CDR3 nucleotide sequence: TGCGCCAGCAGCCCCGGGATCAACACTGTAGCTTTCTTT. The chain employs TRBV5-1 and TRBJ1-1; the D is unclear. The CDR3 contains 13 residues. The germline gives CDR1 SGHRS, CDR2 YFSETQ.

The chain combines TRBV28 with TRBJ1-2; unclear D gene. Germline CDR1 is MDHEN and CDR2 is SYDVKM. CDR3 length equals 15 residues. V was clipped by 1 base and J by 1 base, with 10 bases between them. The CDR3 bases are TGTGCCAGCAGTTTATTGGGCAGAAATAACTATGGCTACACCTTC. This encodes CASSLLGRNNYGYTF.

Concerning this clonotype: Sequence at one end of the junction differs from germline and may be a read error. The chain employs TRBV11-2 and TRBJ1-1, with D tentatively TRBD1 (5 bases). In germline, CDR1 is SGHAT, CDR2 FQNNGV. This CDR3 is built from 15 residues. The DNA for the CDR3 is TGTGCCAGCAGCTTAGATTCCTCAGGGAACGCTGAAGCTTTCTTT. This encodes CASSLDSSGNAEAFF.

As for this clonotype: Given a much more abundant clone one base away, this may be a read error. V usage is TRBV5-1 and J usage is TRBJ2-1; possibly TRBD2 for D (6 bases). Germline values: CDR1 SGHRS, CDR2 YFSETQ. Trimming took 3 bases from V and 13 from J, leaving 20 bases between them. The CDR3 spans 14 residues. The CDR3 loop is CASSYTSRQETQFF. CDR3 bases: TGCGCCAGCAGCTATACTAGCCGCCAAGAGACCCAGTTCTTC. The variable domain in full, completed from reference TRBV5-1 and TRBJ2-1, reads KAGVTQTPRYLIKTRGQQVTLSCSPISGHRSVSWYQQTPGQGLQFLFEYFSETQRNKGNFPGRFSGRQFSNSRSEMNVSTLELGDSALYLCASSYTSRQETQFFGPGTRLTVL.

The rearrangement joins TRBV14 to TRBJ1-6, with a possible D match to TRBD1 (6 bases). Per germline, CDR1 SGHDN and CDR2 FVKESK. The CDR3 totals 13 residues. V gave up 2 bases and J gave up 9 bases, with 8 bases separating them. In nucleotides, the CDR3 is TGTGCCAGCAGCCAACAGGGGTTTTCACCCCTCCACTTT. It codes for CASSQQGFSPLHF.

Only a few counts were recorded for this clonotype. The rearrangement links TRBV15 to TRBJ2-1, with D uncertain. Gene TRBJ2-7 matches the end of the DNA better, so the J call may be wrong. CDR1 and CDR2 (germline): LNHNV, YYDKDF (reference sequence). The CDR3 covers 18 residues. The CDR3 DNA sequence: TGTGCCACCAGCAGATATAGACTTGCGCTCACCTCCTACAATGAGCAGTACTTC. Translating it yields CATSRYRLALTSYNEQYF.

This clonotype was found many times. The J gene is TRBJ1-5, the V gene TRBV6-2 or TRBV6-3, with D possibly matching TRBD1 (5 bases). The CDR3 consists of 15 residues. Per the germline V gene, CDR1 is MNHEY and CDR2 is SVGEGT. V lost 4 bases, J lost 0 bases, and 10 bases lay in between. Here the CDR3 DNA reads TGTGCCAGCAGTTTGGCAGGGCTTAGCAATCAGCCCCAGCATTTT. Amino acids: CASSLAGLSNQPQHF.

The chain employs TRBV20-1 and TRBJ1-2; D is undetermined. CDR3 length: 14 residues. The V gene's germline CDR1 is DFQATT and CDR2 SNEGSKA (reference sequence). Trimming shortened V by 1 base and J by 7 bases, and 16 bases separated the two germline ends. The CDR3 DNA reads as TGCAGTGCTAGAGTAGTAGAGACGTCCCTTGGCTACACCTTC. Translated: CSARVVETSLGYTF.

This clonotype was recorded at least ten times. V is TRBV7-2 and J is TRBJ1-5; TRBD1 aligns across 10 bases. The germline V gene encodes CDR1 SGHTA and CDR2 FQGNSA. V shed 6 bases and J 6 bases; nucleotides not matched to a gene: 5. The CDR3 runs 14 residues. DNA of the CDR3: TGTGCCAGCAGGATGACAGGGGGCGGTCAGCCCCAGCATTTT. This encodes CASRMTGGGQPQHF.